This T cell receptor (beta chain) came from a study of cytomegalovirus exposure and HLA in healthy donors. In this sample, this clone turned up a few times. As yet, its antigen is unknown. V dropped 7 bases and J dropped 7 bases, with 17 bases sitting between them. CDR1 and CDR2 from the germline V gene are MNHNS and SASEGT. This CDR3 is built from 15 residues. Primers: 60 Vbeta forward and 13 Jbeta reverse. The protocol was immunoSEQ multiplex PCR, while the TCRdb copy is restricted to in-frame clones and leaves out a portion. The data hold 150,000 to 200,000 clones, with just under 80% observed a single time. Broader study findings: TRBV6-2, TRBV6-3 and other indistinguishable V segments were excluded. Generally TCR sequences proved uncommon, though certain public TCRs appeared in numerous donors. The authors later found TCR association rates varying by HLA locus, with DRB1 most and HLA-C fewest.

Healthy bone marrow donors formed the donor group. The clonotype originates from a woman in her 30s in good health and CMV-seropositive. The chain couples TRBV6-1 to TRBJ1-6; D not certain. Sequencing was performed on PBMCs. DNA for the CDR3: TGTGCCAGCACCCGGGCCACGGGGTCCAATTCACCCCTCCACTTT. Translation gives CASTRATGSNSPLHF.